This T cell receptor (beta chain) was sequenced in a study of human T cells and chemical hapten exposure. This CDR3 is built from 15 residues. Germline CDR1 is LGHNA and CDR2 is YNFKEQ. V lost 0 bases, J lost 9 bases, and 18 bases lay in between. The time point denotes: pre-sensitization, week 0. Documented treatment: therapeutic diphenylcyclopropenone sensitization with weekly scalp DPC. Unfractionated whole blood yielded total RNA. The library put unique molecular identifiers onto individual cDNA molecules. TCRdb redid the calling of the RACE reads with MiXCR, one entry per CDR3 protein. Altogether 35,000 or so distinct CDR3 sequences are present, approximately 10% being singletons, with the ten largest covering 25% to 35%.

The chain combines TRBV4-2 with TRBJ2-7; D is uncertain. The TCR was taken from a man aged 50 to 59 with alopecia areata. Some clones in this sample may be carry-over from other donors' samples. The specimen was whole blood, collected in connection with sensitization to the hapten diphenylcyclopropenone (DPC). Here the CDR3 DNA reads TGTGCCAGCAGCCAAGATTATAACAGCCATTCCGTGCAGTACTTC. Its translation is CASSQDYNSHSVQYF.